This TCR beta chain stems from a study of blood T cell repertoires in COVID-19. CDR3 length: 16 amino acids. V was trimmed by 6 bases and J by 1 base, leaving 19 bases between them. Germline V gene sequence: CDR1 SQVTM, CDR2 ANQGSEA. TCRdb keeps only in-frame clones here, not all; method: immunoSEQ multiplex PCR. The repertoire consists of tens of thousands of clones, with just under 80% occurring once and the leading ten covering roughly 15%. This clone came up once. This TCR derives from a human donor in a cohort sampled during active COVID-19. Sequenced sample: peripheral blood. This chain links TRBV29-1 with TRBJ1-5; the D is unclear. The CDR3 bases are TGCAGCGTCTTGACAACGGGATTAAGAAGCAATCAGCCCCAGCATTTT. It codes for CSVLTTGLRSNQPQHF.